This entry concerns a single T cell receptor (beta chain). With 2 bases removed from V and 4 bases from J, the gap between germline ends came to 9 bases. The CDR3 is 14 residues long. Germline V gene lookup returns CDR1 MNHEY and CDR2 SVGAGI. The data were produced by immunoSEQ multiplex PCR, yet TCRdb's version contains in-frame clones alone and is incomplete. The sample contains 80,000 to 100,000 clones, roughly nine tenths of which appear only once. The data were taken from a study of technical replicates of blood from several donors. The source material was T cells isolated from PBMCs. The clonotype originates from a human donor in good health. J is TRBJ2-1 and V is TRBV6-5; no clear D. CDR3 region: CASSYTEEYNEQFF. The CDR3 DNA sequence: TGTGCCAGCAGTTACACTGAAGAGTACAATGAGCAGTTCTTC.